These 32 T cell receptor beta chains were all obtained from the same sample, sequenced in a study of blood T cell repertoires in COVID-19. The assay was immunoSEQ multiplex PCR, and TCRdb's table has in-frame clones only and misses some. The profile covers around 150,000 clones, with over 60% appearing a single time and about 15% taken by the ten largest. The sample taken for sequencing was peripheral blood. These receptors were collected from a man aged 50-60 years with acute or convalescent COVID-19.

Here the CDR3 reads CASSQGQQRNSPLHF. The CDR3 nucleotides read TGTGCCAGCAGCCAAGGTCAACAGAGAAATTCACCCCTCCACTTT. The V and J genes are TRBV3-1 (or the pseudogene TRBV3-2) and TRBJ1-6; D is uncertain. The germline CDR1 and CDR2 sequences are LGHDT and YNNKEL (reference sequence). This CDR3 is built from 15 residues. Trimming stripped 1 base from V and 7 bases from J, with 11 bases between.

The gene calls are TRBV24-1 and TRBJ2-5, with 9 bases aligning to TRBD1. After removal of 5 bases from V and 4 bases from J, the junction contained 10 bases not matched to a gene. Germline-derived CDR1 and CDR2 are KGHDR and SFDVKD. The CDR3 is made up of 16 amino acids. This CDR3 reads CATSASGTGLRETQYF. In DNA form, the CDR3 reads TGTGCCACCAGTGCCTCCGGGACAGGGTTACGAGAGACCCAGTACTTC.

This chain's CDR3 is CASSQFGQGGNTIYF. CDR3 nucleotides: TGTGCCAGCAGCCAATTTGGCCAGGGCGGCAACACCATATATTTT. This sequence joins TRBV14 and TRBJ1-3, with D maybe TRBD1 (5 bases). With 2 bases removed from V and 7 bases from J, the gap between germline ends came to 15 bases. Germline-derived CDR1 and CDR2 are SGHDN and FVKESK. This CDR3 has 15 residues.

This chain links TRBV5-1 with TRBJ2-3; 11 bases map to TRBD2. Germline V CDR1 and CDR2: SGHRS, YFSETQ. V trimming: 1 base; J trimming: 5 bases; junction bases outside the gene matches: 3. This CDR3 region has 15 residues. The CDR3 region has the DNA TGCGCCAGCAGCTTGACTAGCGGGGGAATAGATACGCAGTATTTT. This codes for CASSLTSGGIDTQYF.

This clone was counted a single time. V is TRBV5-1 and J is TRBJ1-4; 9 bases are shared with TRBD1. V shed 0 bases, J shed 8 bases, and the junction held 2 bases outside the gene matches. This CDR3 region has 14 residues. CDR1 and CDR2 from the germline V gene are SGHRS and YFSETQ. The CDR3 sequence: CASSLDRGQEKLFF. The CDR3 DNA reads TGCGCCAGCAGCTTGGACAGGGGGCAAGAAAAACTGTTTTTT.

CDR3 loop: CASTGQGGETQYF. The CDR3 DNA reads as TGTGCCAGCACTGGACAGGGGGGAGAGACCCAGTACTTC. This chain links TRBV25-1 with TRBJ2-5; 10 bases align to TRBD1. The CDR3 has 13 amino acids. Germline CDR1 reads MGHDK; CDR2 reads SYGVNS. V was clipped by 7 bases and J by 4 bases; unmatched bases: 3.

The genes are TRBV13 and TRBJ2-7; 12 bases align to TRBD2. The CDR3 has 18 residues. Germline V lookup: CDR1 PRHDT, CDR2 FYEKMQ (reference sequence). The trim removed 4 bases at V and 3 bases at J, leaving 13 bases unmatched. CDR3 nucleotides: TGTGCCAGCAGCTGGCCCCTTCCTAGCGGGGGGGAAATCTACGAGCAGTACGTC. Translation gives CASSWPLPSGGEIYEQYV.

The CDR3 loop reads CASSLALVGANRNQPQHF. CDR3 DNA sequence: TGTGCCAGCAGCTTAGCCCTAGTAGGAGCTAACCGCAATCAGCCCCAGCATTTT. The chain recombines TRBV13 with TRBJ1-5; D is unclear. Looked up from germline, CDR1 is PRHDT and CDR2 is FYEKMQ (reference sequence). CDR3 length: 18 amino acids. Trimming removed 1 base at V and 2 bases at J, with 18 bases between.

The chain's CDR3 is CASSDPTGAANYGYTF. The CDR3 DNA reads TGTGCCAGCAGTGACCCAACAGGGGCAGCTAACTATGGCTACACCTTC. V usage is TRBV6-4 and J usage is TRBJ1-2; 7 bases map to TRBD1. V lost 2 bases to trimming and J lost 0 bases; unmatched junction nucleotides: 6. The CDR3 loop spans 16 amino acids. The germline V gene has CDR1 MRHNA and CDR2 SNTAGT.

The J gene is TRBJ2-1, the V gene TRBV6-1, with 10 positions matching TRBD2. V shed 1 base, J shed 9 bases, and the junction held 9 bases outside the gene matches. This CDR3 has 16 residues. Per germline, CDR1 MNHNS and CDR2 SASEGT. The CDR3 region is CASSEVSGGARGEQFF. DNA for the CDR3: TGTGCCAGCAGTGAAGTCAGCGGGGGGGCCAGGGGTGAGCAGTTCTTC.

V is TRBV14 and J is TRBJ1-1; 10 positions match TRBD1. V shed 6 bases and J 7 bases; nucleotides not matched to a gene: 5. The germline CDR1 and CDR2 sequences are SGHDN and FVKESK. CDR3 length: 13 amino acids. The CDR3 sequence: CASRRQGAGEAFF. CDR3 nucleotides: TGTGCCAGCAGACGACAGGGGGCGGGTGAAGCTTTCTTT.

The gene calls are TRBV5-8 and TRBJ2-7; 10 bases match TRBD1. V lost 3 bases, J lost 7 bases, and 7 bases stayed unmatched. The CDR3 extends over 14 amino acids. Germline V gene sequence: CDR1 SGHTS, CDR2 YDEGEE. The CDR3 spells CASSSGQGVREQYF. In DNA, the CDR3 is TGTGCCAGCAGCTCCGGACAGGGGGTCAGAGAGCAGTACTTC.

V gene TRBV6-5 combines with J gene TRBJ1-2; weak D call: TRBD1 (5 bases). Germline V gene sequence: CDR1 MNHEY, CDR2 SVGAGI. CDR3 length: 14 residues. Trimming left V 2 bases short and J 4 bases short, with 11 bases between. CDR3 bases: TGTGCCAGCAGTTACAAGGGGCGAGGCTATGGCTACACCTTC. This encodes CASSYKGRGYGYTF.

For this clone: Other DNA sequences in the sample encode the same CDR3. This chain connects TRBV5-1 to TRBJ2-7, with 8 bases fitting TRBD2. V lost 0 bases and J lost 3; bases outside the gene matches: 2. CDR1 is SGHRS and CDR2 is YFSETQ in the germline V gene. The CDR3 is made up of 14 amino acids. CDR3 coding DNA: TGCGCCAGCAGCTTGGGGCGGGGGGTCTACGAGCAGTACTTC. It yields the protein CASSLGRGVYEQYF.

The count of this clone is one. The genes are TRBV4-1 and TRBJ2-3; 7 bases match TRBD2. CDR3 length: 14 residues. The trim removed 4 bases at V and 1 base at J, leaving 2 bases unmatched. Germline CDR1 reads MGHRA; CDR2 reads YSYEKL. CDR3 residues: CASSLRGGTDTQYF. In DNA, the CDR3 is TGCGCCAGCAGCCTCCGGGGGGGCACAGATACGCAGTATTTT.

The gene calls are TRBV10-2 and TRBJ1-6; 7 bases match TRBD1. The V segment lost 2 bases and the J segment 9 bases; nucleotides outside the gene matches: 4. CDR1 and CDR2 (germline): WSHSY, SAAADI. The CDR3 has 14 amino acids. The CDR3 bases are TGCGCCAGCAGTGAGGACAGGGACGGTTCACCCCTCCACTTT. It translates to CASSEDRDGSPLHF.

The chain carries TRBV18 and TRBJ1-1; tentative D call: TRBD1 (5 bases). The CDR3 covers 15 residues. The V gene lost 2 bases and the J gene lost 4 bases, with 14 bases spanning the gap. Germline V gives CDR1 KGHSH, CDR2 LQKENI. Written as DNA, the CDR3 is TGTGCCAGCTCACCAAAATCGCAGGGATCCACTGAAGCTTTCTTT. It encodes CASSPKSQGSTEAFF.

The V call is TRBV6-6, the J call TRBJ2-7; D might be TRBD1 (5 bases). V lost 8 bases and J 9 bases, leaving 20 bases between the germline ends. The CDR3 contains 13 residues. CDR1 is MNHNY, CDR2 SVGAGI, per germline (reference sequence). This chain's CDR3 is CASGAQGFSRQYV. In nucleotides, the CDR3 is TGTGCCAGCGGAGCTCAGGGCTTTAGCAGGCAGTACGTC.

This chain connects TRBV5-1 to TRBJ1-1, with 9 bases identical to TRBD1. The germline V gene encodes CDR1 SGHRS and CDR2 YFSETQ. With V trimmed by 4 bases and J by 4 bases, 5 bases remained unmatched. The CDR3 spans 14 residues. The CDR3 reads CASSQAGQGTEAFF. The CDR3 region has the DNA TGCGCCAGCAGCCAAGCGGGACAGGGCACTGAAGCTTTCTTT. The full variable domain, its missing parts supplied by reference TRBV5-1 and TRBJ1-1, is KAGVTQTPRYLIKTRGQQVTLSCSPISGHRSVSWYQQTPGQGLQFLFEYFSETQRNKGNFPGRFSGRQFSNSRSEMNVSTLELGDSALYLCASSQAGQGTEAFFGQGTRLTVV.

The genes are TRBV29-1 and TRBJ2-3, with D possibly TRBD1 on 8 matching bases. V was cut by 7 bases and J by 4 bases, with 15 bases left in between. CDR1 and CDR2 from the germline V gene are SQVTM and ANQGSEA. This CDR3 contains 13 residues. CDR3 nucleotide sequence: TGCAGCGGGAACAGGGGGGGGGCAGATACGCAGTATTTT. This sequence encodes CSGNRGGADTQYF.

The CDR3 is CASAAAQGETQYF. CDR3 DNA: TGTGCCAGCGCGGCAGCTCAGGGAGAGACCCAGTACTTC. The rearrangement joins TRBV2 to TRBJ2-5, with D maybe TRBD1 (5 bases). V was pared by 8 bases and J by 4 bases, with 14 bases between. From germline, CDR1 is SNHLY and CDR2 FYNNEI. The length of the CDR3 is 13 residues.

The CDR3: CASSMGQGSQPQHF. The CDR3 nucleotides read TGTGCCAGTAGTATGGGACAGGGAAGTCAGCCCCAGCATTTT. This chain joins TRBV19 and TRBJ1-5; 9 nucleotides align to TRBD1. The ends lost 3 bases at V and 6 bases at J; junction bases unmatched: 3. The CDR3 runs to 14 residues. In germline, CDR1 is LNHDA, CDR2 SQIVND (reference sequence).

The chain uses TRBV11-3 and TRBJ1-1; D is perhaps TRBD1 (6 bases). Deletions cut 3 bases from V and 5 bases from J, with 13 bases between. CDR1 SGHNT and CDR2 YENEEA come from the germline V gene. The CDR3 contains 14 residues. The CDR3 region is CASSLGASPTEAFF. The CDR3, as DNA: TGTGCCAGCAGCTTGGGGGCGAGCCCTACTGAAGCTTTCTTT.

The chain has TRBV2 and TRBJ1-4; 8 bases agree with TRBD1. Unmatched junction bases numbered 4, after V lost 3 bases and J lost 4 bases. Germline CDR1 and CDR2: SNHLY and FYNNEI. The CDR3 has 15 amino acids. CDR3 amino acids: CASSEMTGVNEKLFF. For the CDR3, the DNA is TGTGCCAGCAGTGAGATGACAGGGGTTAATGAAAAACTGTTTTTT.

This clone was recorded once. The chain employs TRBV6-5 and TRBJ2-1, with a weak D call TRBD2 (5 bases). This CDR3 contains 15 residues. V shed 7 bases and J shed 0 bases, with 13 bases lying between them. Per the germline V gene, CDR1 is MNHEY and CDR2 is SVGAGI. The CDR3 protein is CASMRGLSSYNEQFF. The CDR3 DNA reads TGTGCCAGCATGAGAGGGCTTAGCTCCTACAATGAGCAGTTCTTC.

This sequence joins TRBV7-8 and TRBJ1-2, with 11 nucleotides matching TRBD1. This CDR3 spans 15 amino acids. Germline CDR1 SGHVS, CDR2 FQNEAQ. With 5 bases clipped from V and 6 bases from J, the junction kept 8 bases outside the gene matches. The CDR3, as DNA: TGTGCCAGCAGCCTCTTAAGGACAGGGGGCGATGGCTACACCTTC. Its translation is CASSLLRTGGDGYTF. Variable domain in full (rest from reference TRBV7-8 and TRBJ1-2): GAGVSQSPRYKVAKRGQDVALRCDPISGHVSLFWYQQALGQGPEFLTYFQNEAQLDKSGLPSDRFFAERPEGSVSTLKIQRTQQEDSAVYLCASSLLRTGGDGYTFGSGTRLTVV.

The chain carries TRBV5-5 and TRBJ1-1, with no clear D. Germline V gives CDR1 SGHKS, CDR2 YYEKEE (reference sequence). The length of the CDR3 is 14 residues. V was clipped by 2 bases and J by 4 bases, with 12 bases between them. The CDR3 sequence: CASSFSASGTEAFF. The CDR3 DNA is TGTGCCAGCAGCTTTTCCGCGTCGGGCACTGAAGCTTTCTTT.

The gene calls are TRBV14 and TRBJ1-1; no clear D. CDR1 is SGHDN, CDR2 FVKESK, per germline. This CDR3 is built from 14 residues. Trimming cost V 0 bases and J 1 base, with 6 bases left between them. The CDR3 DNA reads TGTGCCAGCAGCCAAGATCCAGGGAACACTGAAGCTTTCTTT. Protein: CASSQDPGNTEAFF.

The chain combines TRBV7-8 with TRBJ2-1; TRBD1 is a possible D gene (6 bases). CDR3 length equals 15 residues. Germline values: CDR1 SGHVS, CDR2 FQNEAQ. The V gene lost 5 bases and the J gene lost 0 bases, with 11 bases spanning the gap. DNA of the CDR3: TGTGCCAGCAGCCCTGGACAGATCTCCTACAATGAGCAGTTCTTC. Translated: CASSPGQISYNEQFF.

The chain combines TRBV6-5 with TRBJ1-1; D is unclear. V was pared by 3 bases and J by 1 base, with 12 bases between. This CDR3 contains 15 residues. The germline V gene has CDR1 MNHEY and CDR2 SVGAGI. CDR3 in amino acids: CASSYIWEGNTEAFF. The DNA for the CDR3 is TGTGCCAGCAGTTATATTTGGGAGGGGAACACTGAAGCTTTCTTT.

This sequence joins TRBV4-1 and TRBJ2-2; a weak D match, TRBD2 (6 bases). The ends were cut back, 3 bases at V and 5 bases at J, with 13 bases in the middle. CDR3 size: 15 residues. In germline, CDR1 is MGHRA, CDR2 YSYEKL. The CDR3 loop is CASSQGGLFTGELFF. DNA of the CDR3: TGCGCCAGCAGCCAGGGGGGATTATTTACCGGGGAGCTGTTTTTT.

This sequence joins TRBV5-1 and TRBJ1-5; D may be TRBD1 (6 bases). The germline V gene encodes CDR1 SGHRS and CDR2 YFSETQ. The length of the CDR3 is 15 residues. V gave up 0 bases and J gave up 2 bases, with 9 bases separating them. The CDR3 bases are TGCGCCAGCAGCTTGGAAGCAGGGGGCAATCAGCCCCAGCATTTT. It encodes CASSLEAGGNQPQHF.